This is a list of T cell receptor beta chains from one sample in a study of cytomegalovirus exposure and HLA in healthy donors. Libraries were prepared by immunoSEQ multiplex PCR; TCRdb keeps only in-frame clonotypes and omits some of them. The data hold 99,000 or so clones, with about 83% observed a single time. Material for sequencing was PBMCs. The receptor source for this set is a man in his fifties or sixties in good health and CMV-seropositive. Each CDR3 is given with its conserved first and last residue. The D gene is left open where the match is weak. Only part of the rows carry a size: once, few, many, or a class if the clone is expanded.

CDR3aa | CDR3nt | len | j_gene | abundance | v_gene | d_gene
CASSPGTGIGNTIYF | TGCGCCAGCAGCCCCGGGACAGGGATAGGAAACACCATATATTTT | 15 | TRBJ1-3 | NA | TRBV5-1 | TRBD1
CASQLAGAYERYF | TGTGCCAGTCAACTAGCGGGCGCCTACGAGCGGTACTTC | 13 | TRBJ2-7 | NA | TRBV6-5 | TRBD2
CASSTEGGNQPQHF | TGCGCCAGCAGTACCGAGGGGGGGAATCAGCCCCAGCATTTT | 14 | TRBJ1-5 | NA | TRBV5-1 | NA
CASSFWTGGGTGELFF | TGTGCCAGCAGCTTTTGGACAGGGGGCGGGACCGGGGAGCTGTTTTTT | 16 | TRBJ2-2 | few | TRBV5-6 | TRBD1
CASSKGQGGIYEQYF | TGTGCCAGCAGCAAAGGACAGGGGGGAATTTACGAGCAGTACTTC | 15 | TRBJ2-7 | once | TRBV11-3 | TRBD1
CASSRGRTNYGYTF | TGTGCCAGCTCGCGGGGGCGCACAAACTATGGCTACACCTTC | 14 | TRBJ1-2 | NA | TRBV9 | NA
CASSLGGNTEAFF | TGTGCCAGCAGCTTAGGCGGGAACACTGAAGCTTTCTTT | 13 | TRBJ1-1 | NA | TRBV11-3 | NA
CAISDLAEYEQYF | TGTGCCATCAGTGATTTAGCGGAGTACGAGCAGTACTTC | 13 | TRBJ2-7 | NA | TRBV10-3 | NA
CASSSPGRGNTIYF | TGTGCCAGCAGCTCCCCGGGGAGAGGAAACACCATATATTTT | 14 | TRBJ1-3 | NA | TRBV7-9 | NA
CASAPRLGETQYF | TGTGCCAGCGCCCCCAGGTTGGGAGAGACCCAGTACTTC | 13 | TRBJ2-5 | once | TRBV28 | NA
CASSPPGQGARGYTF | TGTGCCAGCAGCCCCCCGGGACAGGGGGCACGAGGCTACACCTTC | 15 | TRBJ1-2 | once | TRBV7-9 | TRBD1